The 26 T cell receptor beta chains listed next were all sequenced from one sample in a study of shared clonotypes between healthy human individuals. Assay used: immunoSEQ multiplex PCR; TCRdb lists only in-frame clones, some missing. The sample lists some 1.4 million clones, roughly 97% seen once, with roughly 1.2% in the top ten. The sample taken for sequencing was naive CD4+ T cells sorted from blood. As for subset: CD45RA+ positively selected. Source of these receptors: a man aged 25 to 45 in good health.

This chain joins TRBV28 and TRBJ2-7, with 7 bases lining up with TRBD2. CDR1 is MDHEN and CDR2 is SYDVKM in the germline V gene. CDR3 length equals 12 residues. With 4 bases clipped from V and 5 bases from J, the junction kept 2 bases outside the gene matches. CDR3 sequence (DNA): TGTGCCAGCAGTTCGGGAGGAGACGAGCAGTACTTC. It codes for CASSSGGDEQYF. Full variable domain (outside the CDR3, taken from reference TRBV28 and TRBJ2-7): DVKVTQSSRYLVKRTGEKVFLECVQDMDHENMFWYRQDPGLGLRLIYFSYDVKMKEKGDIPEGYSVSREKKERFSLILESASTNQTSMYLCASSSGGDEQYFGPGTRLTVT.

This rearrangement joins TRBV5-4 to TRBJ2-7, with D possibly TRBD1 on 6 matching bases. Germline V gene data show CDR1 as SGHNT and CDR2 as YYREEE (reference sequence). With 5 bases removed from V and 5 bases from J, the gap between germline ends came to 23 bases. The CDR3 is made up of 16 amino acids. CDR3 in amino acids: CASSSPPGHPINEQYF. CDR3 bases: TGTGCCAGCAGTTCCCCCCCGGGACACCCAATCAACGAGCAGTACTTC. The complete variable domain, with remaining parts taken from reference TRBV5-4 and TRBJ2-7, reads ETGVTQSPTHLIKTRGQQVTLRCSSQSGHNTVSWYQQALGQGPQFIFQYYREEENGRGNFPPRFSGLQFPNYSSELNVNALELDDSALYLCASSSPPGHPINEQYFGPGTRLTVT.

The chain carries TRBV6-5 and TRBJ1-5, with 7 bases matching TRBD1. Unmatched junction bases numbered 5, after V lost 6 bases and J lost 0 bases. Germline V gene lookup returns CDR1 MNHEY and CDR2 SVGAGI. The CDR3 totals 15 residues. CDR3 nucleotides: TGTGCCAGCAGAAGGGGACAGAATAGCAATCAGCCCCAGCATTTT. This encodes CASRRGQNSNQPQHF.

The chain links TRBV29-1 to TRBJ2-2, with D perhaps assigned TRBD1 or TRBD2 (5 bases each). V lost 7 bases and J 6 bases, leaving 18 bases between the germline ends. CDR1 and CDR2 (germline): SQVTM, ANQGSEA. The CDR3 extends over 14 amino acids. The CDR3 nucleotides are TGCAGCGCTACCTGGGACCTCCGTGCCGGGGAGCTGTTTTTT. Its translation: CSATWDLRAGELFF.

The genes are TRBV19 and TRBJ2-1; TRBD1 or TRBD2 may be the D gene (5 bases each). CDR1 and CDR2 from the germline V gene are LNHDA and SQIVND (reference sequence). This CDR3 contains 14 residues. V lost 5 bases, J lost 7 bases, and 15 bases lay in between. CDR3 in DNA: TGTGCCAGTAGTCCGGGACGCCGAAAGAATGAGCAGTTCTTC. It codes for CASSPGRRKNEQFF. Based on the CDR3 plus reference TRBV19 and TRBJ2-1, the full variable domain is DGGITQSPKYLFRKEGQNVTLSCEQNLNHDAMYWYRQDPGQGLRLIYYSQIVNDFQKGDIAEGYSVSREKKESFPLTVTSAQKNPTAFYLCASSPGRRKNEQFFGPGTRLTVL.

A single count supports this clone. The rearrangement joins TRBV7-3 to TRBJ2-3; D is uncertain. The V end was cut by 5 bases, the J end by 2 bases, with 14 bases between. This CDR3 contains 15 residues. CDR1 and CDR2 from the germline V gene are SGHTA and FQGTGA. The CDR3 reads CASSLRSLDTDTQYF. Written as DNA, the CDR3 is TGTGCCAGCAGCCTTCGTAGCTTAGACACAGATACGCAGTATTTT.

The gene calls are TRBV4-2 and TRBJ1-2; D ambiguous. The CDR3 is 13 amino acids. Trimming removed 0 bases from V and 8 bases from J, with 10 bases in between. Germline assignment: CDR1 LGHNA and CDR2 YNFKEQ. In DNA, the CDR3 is TGTGCCAGCAGCCAAGATCTAGGTTTGGGCTACACCTTC. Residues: CASSQDLGLGYTF.

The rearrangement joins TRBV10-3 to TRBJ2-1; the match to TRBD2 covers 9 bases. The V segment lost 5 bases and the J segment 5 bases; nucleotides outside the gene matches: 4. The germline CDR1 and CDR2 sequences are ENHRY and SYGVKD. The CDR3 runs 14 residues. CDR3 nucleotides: TGTGCCATCAGTTCTAGCGGGACCCACAATGAGCAGTTCTTC. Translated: CAISSSGTHNEQFF.

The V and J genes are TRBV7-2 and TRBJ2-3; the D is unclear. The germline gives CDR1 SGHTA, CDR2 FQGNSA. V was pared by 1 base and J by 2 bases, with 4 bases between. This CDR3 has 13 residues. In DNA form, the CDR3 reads TGTGCCAGCAGCTTAGACTCCACAGATACGCAGTATTTT. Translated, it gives CASSLDSTDTQYF.

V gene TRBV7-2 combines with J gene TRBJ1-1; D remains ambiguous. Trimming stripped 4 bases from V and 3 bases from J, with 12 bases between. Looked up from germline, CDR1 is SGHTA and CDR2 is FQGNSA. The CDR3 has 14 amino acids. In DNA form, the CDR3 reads TGTGCCAGCAGCTCTCGTTGGAGTGACACTGAAGCTTTCTTT. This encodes CASSSRWSDTEAFF. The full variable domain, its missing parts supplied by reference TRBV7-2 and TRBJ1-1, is GAGVSQSPSNKVTEKGKDVELRCDPISGHTALYWYRQSLGQGLEFLIYFQGNSAPDKSGLPSDRFSAERTGGSVSTLTIQRTQQEDSAVYLCASSSRWSDTEAFFGQGTRLTVV.

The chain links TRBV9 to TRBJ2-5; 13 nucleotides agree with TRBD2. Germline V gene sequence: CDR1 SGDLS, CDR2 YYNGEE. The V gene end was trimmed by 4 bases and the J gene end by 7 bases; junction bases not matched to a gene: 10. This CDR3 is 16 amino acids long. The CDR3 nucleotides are TGTGCCAGCAGCCCCCGGACTAGCGGGAGTGGGTCGACCCAGTACTTC. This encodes CASSPRTSGSGSTQYF.

DNA for the CDR3: TGTGCCAGCAGCTTAGTTGGTGCCAAAAACATTCAGTACTTC. Translated, it gives CASSLVGAKNIQYF. V usage is TRBV7-2 and J usage is TRBJ2-4; D remains ambiguous. The V and J ends lost 1 base and 1 base respectively, with 5 bases between them. Germline V gene lookup returns CDR1 SGHTA and CDR2 FQGNSA. CDR3 length equals 14 residues.

The CDR3 loop is CASSYPDAEESLFF. CDR3 coding DNA: TGTGCCAGCAGTTACCCCGACGCTGAGGAGAGTCTGTTTTTT. The chain joins TRBV6-5 to TRBJ1-4; D unclear. This CDR3 has 14 amino acids. Looked up from germline, CDR1 is MNHEY and CDR2 is SVGAGI. V was pared by 2 bases and J by 14 bases, with 18 bases between.

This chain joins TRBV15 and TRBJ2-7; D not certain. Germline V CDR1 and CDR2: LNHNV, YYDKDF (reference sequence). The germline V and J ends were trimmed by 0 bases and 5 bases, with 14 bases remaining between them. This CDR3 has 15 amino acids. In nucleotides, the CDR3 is TGTGCCACCAGCAGAGATGTTCTAGTTCGCCACGAGCAGTACTTC. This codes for CATSRDVLVRHEQYF.

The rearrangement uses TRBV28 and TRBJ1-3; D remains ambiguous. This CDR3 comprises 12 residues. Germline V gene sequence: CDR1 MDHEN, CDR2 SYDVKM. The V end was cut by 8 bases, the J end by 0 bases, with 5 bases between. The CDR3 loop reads CASRNSGNTIYF. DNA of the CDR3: TGTGCCAGCCGAAACTCTGGAAACACCATATATTTT.

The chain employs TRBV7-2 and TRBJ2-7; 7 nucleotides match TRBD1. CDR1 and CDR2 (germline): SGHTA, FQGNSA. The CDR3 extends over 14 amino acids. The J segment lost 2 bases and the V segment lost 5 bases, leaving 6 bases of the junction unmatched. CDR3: CASSPRQGTYEQYF. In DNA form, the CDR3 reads TGTGCCAGCAGCCCCCGACAGGGAACCTACGAGCAGTACTTC.

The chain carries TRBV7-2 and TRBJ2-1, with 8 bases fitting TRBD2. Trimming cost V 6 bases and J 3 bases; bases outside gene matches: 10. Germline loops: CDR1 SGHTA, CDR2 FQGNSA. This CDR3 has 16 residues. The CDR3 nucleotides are TGTGCCAGCAGGGATAGCGGGACCCCTAACTACAATGAGCAGTTCTTC. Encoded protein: CASRDSGTPNYNEQFF.

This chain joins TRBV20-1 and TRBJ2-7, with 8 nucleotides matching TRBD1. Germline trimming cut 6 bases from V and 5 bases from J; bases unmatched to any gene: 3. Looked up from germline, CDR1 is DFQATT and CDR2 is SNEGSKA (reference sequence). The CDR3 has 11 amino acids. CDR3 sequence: CSAQGAHEQYF. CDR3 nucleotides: TGCAGTGCCCAGGGGGCTCACGAGCAGTACTTC.

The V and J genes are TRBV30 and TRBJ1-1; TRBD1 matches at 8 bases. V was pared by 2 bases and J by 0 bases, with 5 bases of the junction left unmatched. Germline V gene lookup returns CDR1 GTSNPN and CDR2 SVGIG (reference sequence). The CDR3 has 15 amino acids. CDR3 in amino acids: CAWSTGGLMNTEAFF. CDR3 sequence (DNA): TGTGCCTGGAGTACAGGGGGGTTGATGAACACTGAAGCTTTCTTT.

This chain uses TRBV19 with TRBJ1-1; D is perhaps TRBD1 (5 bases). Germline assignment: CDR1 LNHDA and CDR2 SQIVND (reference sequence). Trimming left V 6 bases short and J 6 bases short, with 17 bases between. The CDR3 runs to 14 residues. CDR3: CASSLTVLGPEAFF. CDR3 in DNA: TGTGCCAGTAGCCTGACCGTCCTGGGACCTGAAGCTTTCTTT.

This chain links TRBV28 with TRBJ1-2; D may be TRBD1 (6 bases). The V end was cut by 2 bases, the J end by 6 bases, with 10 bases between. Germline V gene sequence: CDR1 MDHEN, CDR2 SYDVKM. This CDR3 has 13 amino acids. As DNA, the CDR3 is TGTGCCAGCAGTTTAGACGGGGGGCATGGCTACACCTTC. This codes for CASSLDGGHGYTF.

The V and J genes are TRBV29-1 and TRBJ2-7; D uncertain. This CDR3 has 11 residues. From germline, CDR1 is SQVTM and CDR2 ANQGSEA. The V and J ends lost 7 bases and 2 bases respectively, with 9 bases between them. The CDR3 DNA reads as TGCAGCGCCGAGGTGACCTACGAGCAGTACTTC. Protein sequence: CSAEVTYEQYF.

The CDR3 sequence is CASSRTVESSYEQYF. The CDR3 DNA reads as TGTGCCAGCAGTAGGACGGTTGAGAGCTCCTACGAGCAGTACTTC. The chain combines TRBV6-5 with TRBJ2-7; D is unresolved. The ends were cut back, 5 bases at V and 0 bases at J, with 14 bases in the middle. This CDR3 contains 15 residues. Germline V gene data show CDR1 as MNHEY and CDR2 as SVGAGI.

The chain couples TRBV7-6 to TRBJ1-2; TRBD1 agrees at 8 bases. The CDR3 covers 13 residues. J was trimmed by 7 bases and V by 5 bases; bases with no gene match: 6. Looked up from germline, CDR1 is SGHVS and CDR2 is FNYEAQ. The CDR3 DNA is TGTGCCAGCAGCCCCTTACAGGGGGGTGGCTACACCTTC. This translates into CASSPLQGGGYTF. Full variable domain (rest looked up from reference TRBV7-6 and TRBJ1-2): GAGVSQSPRYKVTKRGQDVALRCDPISGHVSLYWYRQALGQGPEFLTYFNYEAQQDKSGLPNDRFSAERPEGSISTLTIQRTEQRDSAMYRCASSPLQGGGYTFGSGTRLTVV.

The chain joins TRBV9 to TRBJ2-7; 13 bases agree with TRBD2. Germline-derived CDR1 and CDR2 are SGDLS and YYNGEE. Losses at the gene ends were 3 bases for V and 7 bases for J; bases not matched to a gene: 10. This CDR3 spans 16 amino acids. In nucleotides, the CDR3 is TGTGCCAGCAGCGCTACTGGGACTAGCGGGACTCGAGAGCAGTACTTC. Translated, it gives CASSATGTSGTREQYF.

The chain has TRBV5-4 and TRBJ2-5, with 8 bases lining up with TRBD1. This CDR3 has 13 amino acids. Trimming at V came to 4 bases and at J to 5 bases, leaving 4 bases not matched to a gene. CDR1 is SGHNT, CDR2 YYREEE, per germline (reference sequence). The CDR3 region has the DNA TGTGCCAGCAGCCCGGACAGGGCTGAGACCCAGTACTTC. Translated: CASSPDRAETQYF. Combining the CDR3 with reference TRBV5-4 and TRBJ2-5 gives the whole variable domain ETGVTQSPTHLIKTRGQQVTLRCSSQSGHNTVSWYQQALGQGPQFIFQYYREEENGRGNFPPRFSGLQFPNYSSELNVNALELDDSALYLCASSPDRAETQYFGPGTRLLVL.